This section outlines one T cell receptor beta chain sequence together with its context. Its antigen is undetermined. A read error may account for a junction end that differs from germline. This entry is derived from a study of T cell responses to AZD1222 COVID-19 vaccine. Study findings and constraints: Among those given AZD1222, only five to seven were seropositive at baseline. The donors showed a predominance of white British ancestry and of females, with possible underestimation of clonal diversity. Two AZD1222 doses significantly raised spike-specific TCR breadth and depth over controls. Dominant at 160-218 and 743-854, vaccine-associated CD4 TCRs also spanned spike.

Only in-frame clones appear in the TCRdb table, and some are missing; sequencing was by immunoSEQ multiplex PCR. Of around 140,000 clones in the sample, more than 85% were seen once. The CDR3 loop spans 16 amino acids. In germline, CDR1 is SSHAT, CDR2 FNYEAQ (reference sequence). The sequencing here drew on peripheral blood, taken 28 days after the second AZD1222 dose. The receptor's source is an adult who received the AZD1222 COVID-19 vaccine. The chain combines TRBV7-7 with TRBJ2-1; a possible D gene is TRBD1 (6 bases). CDR3 protein: CASSRSPGDRYNEQFF. CDR3 nucleotide sequence: TGTGCTAGCAGCCGGTCCCCAGGGGATCGGTACAATGAGCAGTTCTTC. The variable domain in full, completed from reference TRBV7-7 and TRBJ2-1, reads GAGVSQSPRYKVTKRGQDVTLRCDPISSHATLYWYQQALGQGPEFLTYFNYEAQPDKSGLPSDRFSAERPEGSISTLTIQRTEQRDSAMYRCASSRSPGDRYNEQFFGPGTRLTVL.